The next 29 T cell receptor beta chains were all read from a single sample in a study of blood T cell repertoires in COVID-19. The protocol was immunoSEQ multiplex PCR, while the TCRdb copy is restricted to in-frame clones and leaves out a portion. The sample yields a few hundred thousand clones, around 83% seen once. The material sequenced was peripheral blood. These TCRs come from a woman older than 75 with COVID-19, enrolled during active disease.

V gene TRBV7-6 combines with J gene TRBJ2-7; possible D gene TRBD1, 6 bases. Trimming cost V 4 bases and J 0 bases, with 16 bases left between them. In germline, CDR1 is SGHVS, CDR2 FNYEAQ. This CDR3 spans 16 amino acids. The CDR3: CASSSLRGSSSYEQYF. Written as DNA, the CDR3 is TGTGCCAGCAGCTCCCTAAGGGGGTCAAGCTCCTACGAGCAGTACTTC.

This chain connects TRBV11-2 to TRBJ2-3; 9 nucleotides agree with TRBD2. The CDR3 has 15 amino acids. V lost 7 bases to trimming and J lost 4 bases; unmatched junction nucleotides: 9. Germline V lookup: CDR1 SGHAT, CDR2 FQNNGV. This CDR3 is CASNLAGRGADTQYF. DNA of the CDR3: TGTGCCAGCAATCTAGCGGGAAGGGGGGCAGATACGCAGTATTTT.

The chain employs TRBV4-1 and TRBJ2-1, with 12 bases identical to TRBD1. Germline CDR1 is MGHRA and CDR2 is YSYEKL. The CDR3 spans 15 residues. J was trimmed by 3 bases and V by 5 bases; bases with no gene match: 2. CDR3 in DNA: TGCGCCAGCAGCGGGACAGGGGGCAACTACAATGAGCAGTTCTTC. It yields the protein CASSGTGGNYNEQFF.

This chain joins TRBV19 and TRBJ1-5, with no clear D. The CDR3 sequence is 14 residues long. The V end lost 6 bases, the J end lost 1 base, and 10 bases lay between the germline ends. Germline assignment: CDR1 LNHDA and CDR2 SQIVND (reference sequence). This CDR3 reads CASRPGRSNQPQHF. The CDR3 DNA sequence: TGTGCCAGTAGACCGGGTAGAAGCAATCAGCCCCAGCATTTT.

The J gene is TRBJ1-2, the V gene TRBV7-9; a weak D match, TRBD1 (6 bases). The CDR3 totals 14 residues. Germline V gene data show CDR1 as SEHNR and CDR2 as FQNEAQ (reference sequence). The V gene lost 6 bases and the J gene lost 6 bases, with 17 bases spanning the gap. The CDR3 coding sequence is TGTGCCAGCAGTCCCTCGGGAGGGGGTAATGGCTACACCTTC. Protein: CASSPSGGGNGYTF.

The chain recombines TRBV28 with TRBJ1-1, with D uncertain. CDR3 length: 12 residues. CDR1 MDHEN and CDR2 SYDVKM come from the germline V gene. Between the trimmed V and J ends, which lost 3 bases and 3 bases, there was a span of 5 bases. The CDR3 spells CASSLRYTEAFF. For the CDR3, the DNA is TGTGCCAGCAGTTTGCGGTACACTGAAGCTTTCTTT.

The V call is TRBV4-2, the J call TRBJ2-1, with 11 bases fitting TRBD2. V lost 3 bases and J lost 6; bases outside the gene matches: 10. The CDR3 contains 17 residues. Germline CDR1 LGHNA, CDR2 YNFKEQ. The CDR3 region has the DNA TGTGCCAGCAGCCAGGGCGCCGGGACTAGCGGTTTCAATGAGCAGTTCTTC. Translating it yields CASSQGAGTSGFNEQFF.

The chain uses TRBV5-1 and TRBJ2-5, with 9 bases aligning to TRBD2. Germline V CDR1 and CDR2: SGHRS, YFSETQ. Trimming at V came to 3 bases and at J to 1 base, leaving 4 bases not matched to a gene. This CDR3 comprises 15 residues. The CDR3 loop reads CASSSSSGAQETQYF. DNA for the CDR3: TGCGCCAGCAGCTCGTCTAGCGGGGCCCAAGAGACCCAGTACTTC.

The rearrangement uses TRBV2 and TRBJ1-5; D possibly corresponds to TRBD1 (5 bases). CDR1 and CDR2 (germline): SNHLY, FYNNEI. V shed 7 bases and J shed 7 bases, with 20 bases lying between them. The CDR3 has 15 residues. CDR3 bases: TGTGCCAGCACTCTTATCGGGGGAGTGAGGCAGCCCCAGCATTTT. It specifies CASTLIGGVRQPQHF. Variable domain in full (rest from reference TRBV2 and TRBJ1-5): EPEVTQTPSHQVTQMGQEVILRCVPISNHLYFYWYRQILGQKVEFLVSFYNNEISEKSEIFDDQFSVERPDGSNFTLKIRSTKLEDSAMYFCASTLIGGVRQPQHFGDGTRLSIL.

The table lists this clone with many counts. This chain uses TRBV5-1 with TRBJ2-6; 8 nucleotides align to TRBD1. The germline V gene has CDR1 SGHRS and CDR2 YFSETQ. The V segment lost 3 bases and the J segment 1 base; nucleotides outside the gene matches: 9. CDR3 length: 18 amino acids. In nucleotides, the CDR3 is TGCGCCAGCAGCTCAACGACAGGGGTTTGGTCTGGGGCCAACGTCCTGACTTTC. Translating it yields CASSSTTGVWSGANVLTF.

The J gene is TRBJ1-4, the V gene TRBV14; perhaps TRBD1 as D (5 bases). Germline V CDR1 and CDR2: SGHDN, FVKESK. The V end lost 1 base, the J end lost 0 bases, and 12 bases lay between the germline ends. CDR3 length equals 17 residues. CDR3 amino acids: CASSQVPAGATNEKLFF. DNA of the CDR3: TGTGCCAGCAGCCAAGTCCCCGCGGGGGCAACTAATGAAAAACTGTTTTTT.

The chain recombines TRBV2 with TRBJ1-1; TRBD1 matches at 8 bases. V shed 7 bases and J 1 base; nucleotides not matched to a gene: 5. The CDR3 loop spans 14 amino acids. From germline, CDR1 is SNHLY and CDR2 FYNNEI. CDR3 in amino acids: CASTRQGRNTEAFF. The CDR3 DNA reads as TGTGCCAGCACCCGACAGGGGAGGAACACTGAAGCTTTCTTT.

V usage is TRBV5-1 and J usage is TRBJ2-1; D may be TRBD2 (6 bases). V was clipped by 3 bases and J by 0 bases, with 13 bases between them. This CDR3 is 16 amino acids long. Germline CDR1 is SGHRS and CDR2 is YFSETQ. The CDR3 sequence: CASSSASADSYNEQFF. The CDR3 DNA reads TGCGCCAGCAGCTCGGCTAGCGCGGACTCCTACAATGAGCAGTTCTTC.

This rearrangement joins TRBV7-9 to TRBJ1-1; TRBD1 agrees at 8 bases. CDR1 is SEHNR, CDR2 FQNEAQ, per germline (reference sequence). The CDR3 extends over 11 amino acids. The J segment lost 8 bases and the V segment lost 5 bases, leaving 1 base of the junction unmatched. The CDR3 nucleotides are TGTGCCAGCAGCCGGGACAGGGAAGCTTTCTTT. Translated: CASSRDREAFF.

This clone has just one count. The V call is TRBV24-1, the J call TRBJ2-7, with a tentative D call TRBD1 (5 bases). V lost 3 bases and J 0 bases, leaving 8 bases between the germline ends. Germline values: CDR1 KGHDR, CDR2 SFDVKD. The CDR3 spans 14 residues. CDR3 DNA sequence: TGTGCCACCAGTGATGTCAGGGACTCCTACGAGCAGTACTTC. Its protein product is CATSDVRDSYEQYF.

A word on this clone: The same CDR3 can be traced to other DNA sequences in this sample. The CDR3 coding sequence is TGTGCCAGCAGTGAATCCCAGGGGAAAACCTACGAGCAGTACTTC. It codes for CASSESQGKTYEQYF. The chain combines TRBV6-1 with TRBJ2-7; D might be TRBD1 (6 bases). Looked up from germline, CDR1 is MNHNS and CDR2 is SASEGT. This CDR3 region has 15 residues. The V end was cut by 2 bases, the J end by 2 bases, with 13 bases between.

This clone occurred many times. The rearrangement joins TRBV5-4 to TRBJ2-5, with 12 nucleotides matching TRBD2. There are 16 residues in the CDR3. The germline V gene has CDR1 SGHNT and CDR2 YYREEE (reference sequence). V shed 5 bases, J shed 5 bases, and the junction held 10 bases outside the gene matches. CDR3 amino acids: CASRYSSGRVLETQYF. DNA of the CDR3: TGTGCCAGCAGATATTCTAGCGGGAGGGTACTGGAGACCCAGTACTTC.

CDR3 sequence: CASRRQGAGTGELFF. The CDR3 coding sequence is TGTGCCAGCAGACGACAGGGGGCAGGAACCGGGGAGCTGTTTTTT. The chain uses TRBV6-5 and TRBJ2-2; the match to TRBD1 covers 10 bases. The CDR3 has 15 amino acids. Germline-derived CDR1 and CDR2 are MNHEY and SVGAGI. With V trimmed by 6 bases and J by 5 bases, 6 bases remained unmatched.

The rearrangement links TRBV27 to TRBJ1-1; D may be TRBD1 (5 bases). Germline V gives CDR1 MNHEY, CDR2 SMNVEV (reference sequence). This CDR3 is 14 amino acids long. V lost 3 bases and J 0 bases, leaving 8 bases between the germline ends. The CDR3 DNA reads as TGTGCCAGCAGTTTGGACAATTTGAACACTGAAGCTTTCTTT. This translates into CASSLDNLNTEAFF.

This chain links TRBV6-5 with TRBJ2-5; D call uncertain. The CDR3 loop spans 11 amino acids. The V gene lost 8 bases and the J gene lost 4 bases, with 8 bases spanning the gap. Germline CDR1 is MNHEY and CDR2 is SVGAGI. The CDR3 loop reads CASQQTETQYF. Here the CDR3 DNA reads TGTGCCAGCCAACAGACAGAGACCCAGTACTTC.

This clone was found once. The chain uses TRBV19 and TRBJ1-5, with TRBD1 as a possible D gene (5 bases). Germline-derived CDR1 and CDR2 are LNHDA and SQIVND (reference sequence). CDR3 length: 13 amino acids. Trimming stripped 4 bases from V and 6 bases from J, with 10 bases between. The CDR3 region has the DNA TGTGCCAGTAGTAAGGGGTCGGTTCAGCCCCAGCATTTT. This gives the protein CASSKGSVQPQHF.

This clone is a singleton in its sample. The genes are TRBV9 and TRBJ1-2, with D maybe TRBD1 (5 bases). V was shortened by 2 bases and J by 6 bases, with 17 bases between the two germline ends. The CDR3 runs to 15 residues. Germline CDR1 SGDLS, CDR2 YYNGEE. CDR3 coding DNA: TGTGCCAGCAGCGTTACGGGATTGGGGGGAGATGGCTACACCTTC. Translating it yields CASSVTGLGGDGYTF.

This clone was detected only a few times. The same CDR3 also results from other DNA sequences found in this sample. This chain links TRBV6-5 with TRBJ1-5; a possible D gene is TRBD1 (5 bases). Germline lookup yields CDR1 MNHEY and CDR2 SVGAGI. This CDR3 spans 13 amino acids. The V end lost 2 bases, the J end lost 7 bases, and 9 bases lay between the germline ends. The CDR3 DNA reads as TGTGCCAGCAGTTACAGGGAGGGGCAGCCCCAGCATTTT. It encodes CASSYREGQPQHF.

This clone was observed once. The chain links TRBV4-1 to TRBJ1-2, with 7 bases lining up with TRBD1. CDR3 length: 16 amino acids. Germline V gene lookup returns CDR1 MGHRA and CDR2 YSYEKL. Germline trimming cut 2 bases from V and 6 bases from J; bases unmatched to any gene: 12. The CDR3 reads CASSQLGTADRHGYTF. The CDR3, as DNA: TGCGCCAGCAGCCAACTCGGTACGGCGGACAGGCATGGCTACACCTTC.

This chain connects TRBV28 to TRBJ1-4; D unclear. Germline CDR1 reads MDHEN; CDR2 reads SYDVKM. There are 15 residues in the CDR3. V was cut by 3 bases and J by 4 bases, with 12 bases left in between. The DNA for the CDR3 is TGTGCCAGCAGTTTCGAAAGCGGGGTTAATGAAAAACTGTTTTTT. Amino acids: CASSFESGVNEKLFF.

This chain links TRBV2 with TRBJ2-7; a possible D gene is TRBD2 (5 bases). The CDR3 sequence is 15 residues long. The V and J ends lost 2 bases and 4 bases respectively, with 15 bases between them. Germline CDR1 reads SNHLY; CDR2 reads FYNNEI. The CDR3 protein is CASSEYRVGKYEQYF. As DNA, the CDR3 is TGTGCCAGCAGTGAATATAGGGTCGGGAAGTACGAGCAGTACTTC.

CDR3 sequence: CNLLWDRGSNQPQHF. CDR3 DNA: TGTAACTTGCTGTGGGACAGGGGGTCGAATCAGCCCCAGCATTTT. The genes are TRBV28 and TRBJ1-5, with 11 bases that match TRBD1. This CDR3 has 15 residues. The germline V gene encodes CDR1 MDHEN and CDR2 SYDVKM.

The gene calls are TRBV5-1 and TRBJ1-2; a possible D gene is TRBD1 (6 bases). This CDR3 spans 14 amino acids. Per germline, CDR1 SGHRS and CDR2 YFSETQ. The ends were cut back, 5 bases at V and 1 base at J, with 12 bases in the middle. As DNA, the CDR3 is TGCGCCAGCAGTTCCGGACAGAGTAACTATGGCTACACCTTC. This sequence encodes CASSSGQSNYGYTF. The whole variable domain, remainder taken from reference TRBV5-1 and TRBJ1-2, is KAGVTQTPRYLIKTRGQQVTLSCSPISGHRSVSWYQQTPGQGLQFLFEYFSETQRNKGNFPGRFSGRQFSNSRSEMNVSTLELGDSALYLCASSSGQSNYGYTFGSGTRLTVV.

The gene calls are TRBV28 and TRBJ1-4; TRBD1 aligns across 8 bases. CDR1 and CDR2 (germline): MDHEN, SYDVKM. The CDR3 is 14 amino acids. V lost 3 bases to trimming and J lost 8 bases; unmatched junction nucleotides: 5. In DNA form, the CDR3 reads TGTGCCAGCAGTTTGGCAGGGGGCGAAGAAAAACTGTTTTTT. Residues: CASSLAGGEEKLFF.